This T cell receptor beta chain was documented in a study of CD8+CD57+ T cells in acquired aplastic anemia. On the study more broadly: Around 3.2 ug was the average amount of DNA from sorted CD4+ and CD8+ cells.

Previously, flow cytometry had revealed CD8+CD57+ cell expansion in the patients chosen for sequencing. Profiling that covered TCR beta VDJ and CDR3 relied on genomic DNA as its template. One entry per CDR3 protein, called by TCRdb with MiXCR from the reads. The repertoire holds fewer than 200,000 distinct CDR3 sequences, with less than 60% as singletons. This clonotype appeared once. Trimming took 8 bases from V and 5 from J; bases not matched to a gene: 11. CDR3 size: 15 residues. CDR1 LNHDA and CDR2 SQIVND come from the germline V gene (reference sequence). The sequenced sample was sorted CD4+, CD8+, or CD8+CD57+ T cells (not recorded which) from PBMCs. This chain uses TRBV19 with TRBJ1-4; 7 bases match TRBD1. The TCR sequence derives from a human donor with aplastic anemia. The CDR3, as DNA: TGTGCCAGTGCGCTCCTCGGGACAGAGAATGAAAAACTGTTTTTT. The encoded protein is CASALLGTENEKLFF.